This T cell receptor (beta chain) was recovered during a study of cytotoxic CD8 clonotypes in ibrutinib-treated CLL. Comments on this clone: Its antigen is unidentified. The sample carries other DNA sequences with the same CDR3.

General study results and limits: Sustained-remission and progressing patients' sampling times differed. Baseline clonality, higher than in age-matched healthy donors, tracked circulating CD8+ T-cell counts.

CDR1 is MNHEY and CDR2 is SMNVEV in the germline V gene (reference sequence). After removal of 4 bases from V and 5 bases from J, the junction contained 10 bases not matched to a gene. The CDR3 contains 15 residues. Some clones are missing from TCRdb's copy, which holds only in-frame ones; the method was immunoSEQ multiplex PCR. The sample has 200,000 to 250,000 clones, 70% seen once. This material consisted of PBMCs, taken after 24 months of ibrutinib treatment. The source of this sequence is a human donor with chronic lymphocytic leukemia. V usage is TRBV27 and J usage is TRBJ2-5, with 7 bases identical to TRBD2. CDR3 sequence: CASSWGGRALETQYF. As DNA, the CDR3 is TGTGCCAGCAGTTGGGGAGGGAGGGCCCTGGAGACCCAGTACTTC.